This T cell receptor beta chain stems from a study of early T cells in non-severe SARS-CoV-2 infection. Findings and caveats of the study: Private and CD4 specificities were missed by VDJdb matching, which favored anti-spike CD8 responses.

This CDR3 has 16 amino acids. J was trimmed by 3 bases and V by 1 base; bases with no gene match: 7. Germline CDR1 reads SEHNR; CDR2 reads FQNEAQ (reference sequence). Tagging with unique molecular identifiers was applied to individual cDNA molecules. TCRdb reprocessed the 5' RACE reads via MiXCR and lists one record per CDR3 protein. This sample has 15,000 to 20,000 distinct CDR3 sequences; about 4.8% occur once, and the top ten carry 6.7%. Worth noting for this clonotype: Its specificity is not known.

The TCR sequence derives from an adult who was a healthcare worker with PCR-confirmed SARS-CoV-2 infection or an uninfected control (not recorded which). Sequenced input: whole blood. V and J are TRBV7-9 and TRBJ2-3; 7 nucleotides align to TRBD1. The CDR3: CASSLGGGVWTDTQYF. CDR3 nucleotides: TGTGCCAGCAGCTTAGGAGGGGGCGTTTGGACAGATACGCAGTATTTT.